The clone carrying this T cell receptor (beta chain) showed up just a few times. A junction end diverges from the germline sequence, so it may reflect a read error. The data were obtained in a study of T cells in Graves' hyperthyroidism and ophthalmopathy. Germline V gives CDR1 SGHNT, CDR2 YYREEE (reference sequence). There are 15 residues in the CDR3. RNA transcripts gave rise to amplified TCR beta CDR3 regions. A set of HTBI primers served as the primers for a first-round RT-PCR of the TCR CDR3. MiXCR, run by TCRdb on the multiplex PCR reads, gives a single entry per CDR3 protein. The sample lists a few hundred thousand distinct CDR3 sequences, 13% to 15% occurring once.

Source material: blood. The chain is built from TRBV5-4 and TRBJ1-1; 7 bases align to TRBD1. This receptor was identified in an older woman with Graves' ophthalmopathy. This CDR3 reads CAGSQQTGLNTEAFF. For the CDR3, the DNA is TGTGCCGGCAGCCAACAGACAGGGTTGAACACTGAAGCTTTCTTT.